This T cell receptor beta chain originates from a study of shared clonotypes between healthy human individuals. The CDR3 is made up of 16 amino acids. The germline V gene has CDR1 MNHEY and CDR2 SVGAGI. Trimming stripped 4 bases from V and 4 bases from J, with 17 bases between. TCRdb's copy holds only in-frame clones and misses some; the assay was immunoSEQ multiplex PCR. Here the sample spans about 2.4 million clones, roughly 93% being singletons. Sequencing was done on a sample of naive CD4+ T cells from PBMCs. The sample's subset: CD45RA+ positively selected. This receptor was obtained from a man between 18 and 29 years old in good health. Some clones in this sample may be carry-over from other donors' samples. V and J are TRBV6-5 and TRBJ1-5, with D unclear. The CDR3 DNA sequence: TGTGCCAGCAGTTCAAACGTGGCAGCGGGGAATCAGCCCCAGCATTTT. Translating it yields CASSSNVAAGNQPQHF.